Shown below are 10 T cell receptor beta chains from a single sample sequenced in a study of blood T cell repertoires in COVID-19. Assay: immunoSEQ multiplex PCR; the TCRdb copy retains only in-frame clones and omits some. The sample shows approximately 300,000 clones, under 90% of them seen only once. Sequenced input: PBMCs or T cells enriched from blood (not recorded which). These receptors were collected from a man aged 55-75 years who had recovered from COVID-19.

The chain uses TRBV4-1 and TRBJ2-1; 16 bases are a match to TRBD2. This CDR3 has 18 residues. Trimming at V came to 4 bases and at J to 2 bases, leaving 5 bases not matched to a gene. From germline, CDR1 is MGHRA and CDR2 YSYEKL. The CDR3, as DNA: TGCGCCAGCAGCCCGGGACTAGCGGGAGGGCTCGCCTACAATGAGCAGTTCTTC. It yields the protein CASSPGLAGGLAYNEQFF.

The chain joins TRBV2 to TRBJ2-5; D perhaps matches TRBD2 (6 bases). V lost 4 bases, J lost 3 bases, and 9 bases lay in between. This CDR3 has 13 amino acids. Germline values: CDR1 SNHLY, CDR2 FYNNEI. The CDR3 DNA sequence: TGTGCCAGCAGTGGACGGGAGAAAGAGACCCAGTACTTC. As protein: CASSGREKETQYF.

This clone was seen more than once but under ten times. The rearrangement links TRBV5-1 to TRBJ2-7, with 9 nucleotides matching TRBD1. CDR3 size: 14 residues. In germline, CDR1 is SGHRS, CDR2 YFSETQ. V lost 4 bases and J lost 6; bases outside the gene matches: 8. This CDR3 reads CASSVGTGNIEQYF. The CDR3 DNA reads TGCGCCAGCAGCGTGGGGACAGGGAATATCGAGCAGTACTTC.

The CDR3 sequence: CASSKVPRGGSNEQFF. The CDR3, as DNA: TGTGCCAGTAGTAAGGTTCCCCGGGGCGGGAGTAATGAGCAGTTCTTC. The chain recombines TRBV19 with TRBJ2-1, with 7 bases fitting TRBD2. CDR3 length: 16 residues. J gave up 7 bases and V 4 bases, and 13 bases lay outside the gene matches. The germline CDR1 and CDR2 sequences are LNHDA and SQIVND (reference sequence).

The chain couples TRBV28 to TRBJ2-2, with D tentatively TRBD1 (5 bases). The CDR3 has 16 residues. The V end was cut by 6 bases, the J end by 8 bases, with 22 bases between. The germline V gene encodes CDR1 MDHEN and CDR2 SYDVKM. CDR3 amino acids: CASRVPGDGAAGELFF. The CDR3 bases are TGTGCCAGCAGGGTCCCAGGCGATGGGGCGGCGGGGGAGCTGTTTTTT.

This chain links TRBV19 with TRBJ1-3, with D tentatively TRBD1 (5 bases). The germline V gene encodes CDR1 LNHDA and CDR2 SQIVND (reference sequence). Trimming took off 4 bases at V and 4 bases at J, with 8 bases between the two ends. This CDR3 region has 13 residues. The CDR3 reads CASSTGIGNTIYF. The CDR3 region has the DNA TGTGCCAGTAGTACAGGGATAGGAAACACCATATATTTT.

This clone was counted a few times. This chain joins TRBV9 and TRBJ2-7; 7 nucleotides line up with TRBD1. Germline V CDR1 and CDR2: SGDLS, YYNGEE. Unmatched junction bases numbered 2, after V lost 0 bases and J lost 2 bases. The CDR3 extends over 14 amino acids. The CDR3 reads CASSVGTGAYEQYF. The CDR3 DNA sequence: TGTGCCAGCAGCGTAGGGACAGGTGCCTACGAGCAGTACTTC. Based on the CDR3 plus reference TRBV9 and TRBJ2-7, the full variable domain is DSGVTQTPKHLITATGQRVTLRCSPRSGDLSVYWYQQSLDQGLQFLIQYYNGEERAKGNILERFSAQQFPDLHSELNLSSLELGDSALYFCASSVGTGAYEQYFGPGTRLTVT.

This clone came up once. The V call is TRBV5-1, the J call TRBJ2-7, with D perhaps matching TRBD1 (5 bases). The length of the CDR3 is 14 residues. Per the germline V gene, CDR1 is SGHRS and CDR2 is YFSETQ. Trimming pared 5 bases from V and 5 bases from J, leaving 17 bases between. CDR3 in DNA: TGCGCCAGCAGTTTCCTCCAGGGCTTCGACGAGCAGTACTTC. This codes for CASSFLQGFDEQYF. The full variable domain, in which reference TRBV5-1 and TRBJ2-7 provide the parts outside the CDR3, is KAGVTQTPRYLIKTRGQQVTLSCSPISGHRSVSWYQQTPGQGLQFLFEYFSETQRNKGNFPGRFSGRQFSNSRSEMNVSTLELGDSALYLCASSFLQGFDEQYFGPGTRLTVT.

The J gene is TRBJ2-1, the V gene TRBV28, with 7 bases lining up with TRBD1. The CDR3 extends over 15 amino acids. V dropped 3 bases and J dropped 4; count of bases not matched to a gene: 6. The germline gives CDR1 MDHEN, CDR2 SYDVKM. CDR3 region: CASSLLTGTYNEQFF. The CDR3 nucleotides are TGTGCCAGCAGTTTGTTGACAGGGACGTACAATGAGCAGTTCTTC.

The V gene is TRBV10-1, the J gene TRBJ1-5; a weak D match, TRBD1 (6 bases). Per germline, CDR1 WNHNN and CDR2 SYGVQD (reference sequence). The V end was cut by 10 bases, the J end by 5 bases, with 21 bases between. The CDR3 runs 15 residues. The CDR3 spells CAIFGTPRRYQPQHF. The CDR3 DNA reads TGCGCCATTTTCGGGACACCTCGCAGGTATCAGCCCCAGCATTTT.